The 4 T cell receptor beta chains given below trace back to one sample, sequenced in a study of blood T cell repertoires in COVID-19. Profiling relied on immunoSEQ multiplex PCR, and the TCRdb table lists in-frame clones only, not all of them. The sample yields approximately 200,000 clones, 70% to 90% seen once. The sample consisted of peripheral blood. These TCRs come from a man aged 60 to 75 with acute or convalescent COVID-19.

This clone was counted a single time. This rearrangement joins TRBV27 to TRBJ1-2; 9 nucleotides match TRBD1. The germline V gene encodes CDR1 MNHEY and CDR2 SMNVEV (reference sequence). V shed 4 bases and J 7 bases; nucleotides not matched to a gene: 10. The CDR3 length is 15 residues. The CDR3 DNA sequence: TGTGCCAGCAGTTCCCAGGGACAGGGAGTGGCTGGCTACACCTTC. It codes for CASSSQGQGVAGYTF.

This chain links TRBV12-3 or TRBV12-4 with TRBJ1-5, with a weak D call TRBD1 (5 bases). This CDR3 has 13 amino acids. Trimming took off 5 bases at V and 7 bases at J, with 12 bases between the two ends. The CDR3 DNA follows: TGTGCCAGCAGTCAGGGTTTGCGACAGCCCCAGCATTTT. As protein: CASSQGLRQPQHF.

The chain uses TRBV27 and TRBJ2-1; no reliable D call. Trimming pared 3 bases from V and 8 bases from J, leaving 14 bases between. Germline values: CDR1 MNHEY, CDR2 SMNVEV (reference sequence). CDR3 length: 14 amino acids. Written as DNA, the CDR3 is TGTGCCAGCAGTTTGAGCACCAATCAGGATGAGCAGTTCTTC. This gives the protein CASSLSTNQDEQFF.

V gene TRBV10-3 combines with J gene TRBJ2-6; 9 nucleotides align to TRBD1. CDR3 length equals 16 residues. V trimming: 9 bases; J trimming: 1 base; junction bases outside the gene matches: 7. Germline assignment: CDR1 ENHRY and CDR2 SYGVKD. The CDR3 DNA is TGTGCCATACCTGCGGACAGGGGATCTGGGGCCAACGTCCTGACTTTC. Its translation is CAIPADRGSGANVLTF.